Each of the 21 T cell receptor beta chains below was sequenced from the same sample in a study of vaccination and CD4 T cells after COVID-19 (dated by TCRdb to the early 2020s). The treatment or condition label of this sample denotes: roughly 10-day PBMC culture with coronavirus spike peptide pools or control peptides (ViraFEST assay). These TCRs are of unknown antigen specificity. The method was PCR. The sequencer listed for this sample is Illumina iSeq 100. DNA from cultured CD4+ T cells underwent TCR sequencing with the Oncomine TCR Beta short-read assay at the Johns Hopkins FTIC core. The public sequencing data were trimmed at Q25 with fastp and processed into clonotypes with MiXCR by TCRdb, which kept only in-frame beta chains. Each CDR3 protein appears once, grouped with its most common genes and DNA. The sample records about 19,000 distinct CDR3 sequences, 70% of which are singletons. The leading ten clones occupy roughly 6% of the sample.

The sequenced material came from CD4+ T cells from blood, cultured in vitro. These receptors all come from a human donor who had recovered from COVID-19.

The count of this clonotype is one. This chain links TRBV6-2 or TRBV6-3 with TRBJ1-5, with 9 bases identical to TRBD1. Germline V gives CDR1 MNHEY, CDR2 SVGEGT. The ends lost 9 bases at V and 0 bases at J; junction bases unmatched: 12. CDR3 length: 17 amino acids. CDR3 loop: CARDPGQGLGSNQPQHF. DNA for the CDR3: TGTGCCAGAGACCCGGGACAGGGTCTTGGTAGCAATCAGCCCCAGCATTTT.

The V call is TRBV6-1, the J call TRBJ1-4; a possible D gene is TRBD1 (6 bases). The CDR3 extends over 14 amino acids. Deletions cut 6 bases from V and 5 bases from J, with 13 bases between. The germline V gene has CDR1 MNHNS and CDR2 SASEGT. CDR3 DNA sequence: TGTGCCAGCAGACTGACAGGAGCCAATGAAAAACTGTTTTTT. Residues: CASRLTGANEKLFF.

The chain recombines TRBV7-2 with TRBJ1-3, with D perhaps matching TRBD1 (5 bases). Per germline, CDR1 SGHTA and CDR2 FQGNSA. Trimming shortened V by 0 bases and J by 1 base, and 13 bases separated the two germline ends. The CDR3 runs 17 residues. The CDR3 coding sequence is TGTGCCAGCAGCTTAGCGCAAAGGGGCGGGTCTGGAAACACCATATATTTT. Protein sequence: CASSLAQRGGSGNTIYF. Looking up the rest from reference TRBV7-2 and TRBJ1-3 gives the full variable domain: GAGVSQSPSNKVTEKGKDVELRCDPISGHTALYWYRQSLGQGLEFLIYFQGNSAPDKSGLPSDRFSAERTGGSVSTLTIQRTQQEDSAVYLCASSLAQRGGSGNTIYFGEGSWLTVV.

J is TRBJ2-1 and V is TRBV20-1; the match to TRBD2 covers 9 bases. The V gene's germline CDR1 is DFQATT and CDR2 SNEGSKA (reference sequence). The CDR3 has 15 residues. Trimming cost V 5 bases and J 6 bases; bases outside gene matches: 11. In nucleotides, the CDR3 is TGCAGTGCTCGTAAGGAAGCGGGAGGTCGCAATGAGCAGTTCTTC. Encoded protein: CSARKEAGGRNEQFF.

The rearrangement uses TRBV20-1 and TRBJ1-2; 7 nucleotides align to TRBD1. The CDR3 spans 12 residues. Unmatched junction bases numbered 5, after V lost 6 bases and J lost 4 bases. From germline, CDR1 is DFQATT and CDR2 SNEGSKA (reference sequence). This chain's CDR3 is CSASEGAYGYTF. DNA of the CDR3: TGCAGTGCATCGGAGGGGGCCTATGGCTACACCTTC.

The DNA for the CDR3 is TGCAGTGCCCTCCCAGGGGCTGGAAACACCATATATTTT. Translation: CSALPGAGNTIYF. The rearrangement uses TRBV20-1 and TRBJ1-3; TRBD1 is a possible D gene (6 bases). The CDR3 runs to 13 residues. From germline, CDR1 is DFQATT and CDR2 SNEGSKA (reference sequence). Trimming took 6 bases from V and 2 from J, leaving 11 bases between them.

The chain uses TRBV6-5 and TRBJ2-1; 10 bases match TRBD1. CDR1 is MNHEY, CDR2 SVGAGI, per germline. Trimming removed 4 bases from V and 6 bases from J; junction bases left unmatched: 12. This CDR3 contains 17 residues. CDR3 region: CASSSRPGTGASNEQFF. In DNA, the CDR3 is TGTGCCAGCAGTTCCCGGCCGGGGACAGGGGCTAGCAATGAGCAGTTCTTC.

DNA of the CDR3: TGTGCCAGCAGCTTTTCTCCGGGGCCAGGGACGCAGTATTTT. Protein sequence: CASSFSPGPGTQYF. V is TRBV7-3 and J is TRBJ2-3, with D possibly called TRBD1 or TRBD2 (5 bases each). V was pared by 3 bases and J by 9 bases, with 16 bases between. CDR1 SGHTA and CDR2 FQGTGA come from the germline V gene. This CDR3 has 14 residues.

CDR3 DNA sequence: TGTGCCAGCGGATCTGCTTGGGCTAGGTATGGCTACACCTTC. As protein: CASGSAWARYGYTF. The rearrangement links TRBV27 to TRBJ1-2; D call uncertain. The ends were cut back, 8 bases at V and 5 bases at J, with 18 bases in the middle. This CDR3 comprises 14 residues. Germline V gives CDR1 MNHEY, CDR2 SMNVEV (reference sequence).

This chain joins TRBV2 and TRBJ1-1; no firm D call. CDR1 SNHLY and CDR2 FYNNEI come from the germline V gene. V was shortened by 1 base and J by 0 bases, with 3 bases between the two germline ends. This CDR3 comprises 13 residues. The CDR3 region has the DNA TGTGCCAGCAGTGAAGGGATGAACACTGAAGCTTTCTTT. It codes for CASSEGMNTEAFF.

The chain carries TRBV20-1 and TRBJ1-2; tentative D call: TRBD1 (5 bases). CDR3 size: 14 residues. With 0 bases removed from V and 6 bases from J, the gap between germline ends came to 14 bases. Germline values: CDR1 DFQATT, CDR2 SNEGSKA (reference sequence). CDR3 nucleotide sequence: TGCAGTGCTAGAGATAAATGGACAACCCATGGCTACACCTTC. It codes for CSARDKWTTHGYTF.

This chain uses TRBV11-3 with TRBJ2-6; no definite D call. V lost 4 bases and J lost 0, with 10 bases in between. CDR1 is SGHNT, CDR2 YENEEA, per germline. The CDR3 covers 16 residues. CDR3 nucleotide sequence: TGTGCCAGCAGCTCTATCGCAAGCTCTGGGGCCAACGTCCTGACTTTC. Translation gives CASSSIASSGANVLTF. Based on the CDR3 plus reference TRBV11-3 and TRBJ2-6, the full variable domain is EAGVVQSPRYKIIEKKQPVAFWCNPISGHNTLYWYLQNLGQGPELLIRYENEEAVDDSQLPKDRFSAERLKGVDSTLKIQPAELGDSAVYLCASSSIASSGANVLTFGAGSRLTVL.

The chain employs TRBV15 and TRBJ2-4, with 7 bases aligning to TRBD1. Germline CDR1 reads LNHNV; CDR2 reads YYDKDF (reference sequence). This CDR3 spans 16 amino acids. The V gene end was trimmed by 8 bases and the J gene end by 0 bases; junction bases not matched to a gene: 10. CDR3 sequence reads: CATGRQGTAAKNIQYF. The DNA of the CDR3 is TGTGCCACCGGCCGACAGGGAACTGCAGCCAAAAACATTCAGTACTTC.

The rearrangement links TRBV7-9 to TRBJ2-1; no clear D gene. Between the trimmed V and J ends, which lost 5 bases and 4 bases, there was a span of 18 bases. The CDR3 sequence is 16 residues long. Germline V gives CDR1 SEHNR, CDR2 FQNEAQ (reference sequence). The CDR3 coding sequence is TGTGCCAGCAGCCCCGATTTTCAGGAGAGATACAATGAGCAGTTCTTC. This gives the protein CASSPDFQERYNEQFF. Using reference TRBV7-9 and TRBJ2-1 for the parts outside the CDR3, the full variable domain is DTGVSQNPRHKITKRGQNVTFRCDPISEHNRLYWYRQTLGQGPEFLTYFQNEAQLEKSRLLSDRFSAERPKGSFSTLEIQRTEQGDSAMYLCASSPDFQERYNEQFFGPGTRLTVL.

The sample holds a few counts of this clonotype. The rearrangement uses TRBV5-4 and TRBJ1-2, with 8 bases matching TRBD1. The germline V gene has CDR1 SGHNT and CDR2 YYREEE (reference sequence). Trimming removed 0 bases from V and 4 bases from J; junction bases left unmatched: 5. The CDR3 runs to 15 residues. CDR3 in amino acids: CASSLGGQGAYGYTF. The CDR3 DNA reads TGTGCCAGCAGCTTGGGAGGACAGGGAGCCTATGGCTACACCTTC.

V gene TRBV27 combines with J gene TRBJ2-2; perhaps TRBD2 as D (5 bases). This CDR3 contains 14 residues. V lost 6 bases, J lost 8 bases, and 16 bases lay in between. Germline CDR1 and CDR2: MNHEY and SMNVEV (reference sequence). The CDR3 region is CASSRAERLGELFF. Written as DNA, the CDR3 is TGTGCCAGCAGCCGGGCAGAGCGGCTTGGGGAGCTGTTTTTT.

V and J are TRBV20-1 and TRBJ2-5; D is tentatively TRBD1 or TRBD2 (5 bases each). The V gene's germline CDR1 is DFQATT and CDR2 SNEGSKA (reference sequence). Trimming removed 4 bases at V and 5 bases at J, with 23 bases between. The CDR3 contains 16 residues. DNA for the CDR3: TGCAGTGCTACTCTTGTCACAGGACGGGGATCGGAGACCCAGTACTTC. Protein sequence: CSATLVTGRGSETQYF.

The chain employs TRBV6-2 or TRBV6-3 and TRBJ2-3; TRBD2 matches 8 bases. This CDR3 region has 14 residues. J was trimmed by 0 bases and V by 10 bases; bases with no gene match: 6. Germline V gene lookup returns CDR1 MNHEY and CDR2 SVGEGT. CDR3 in amino acids: CANPSGGSTDTQYF. The CDR3 DNA sequence: TGTGCCAACCCCAGCGGGGGCAGCACAGATACGCAGTATTTT.

The V call is TRBV20-1, the J call TRBJ1-5; D gene unclear. Germline-derived CDR1 and CDR2 are DFQATT and SNEGSKA (reference sequence). The CDR3 contains 13 residues. V was cut by 1 base and J by 4 bases, with 8 bases left in between. The CDR3 region is CSARGQRNQPQHF. The DNA of the CDR3 is TGCAGTGCTAGAGGCCAGCGAAATCAGCCCCAGCATTTT.

This clonotype has only one observation. The chain links TRBV6-1 to TRBJ1-2; 8 positions match TRBD1. Trimming removed 4 bases from V and 5 bases from J; junction bases left unmatched: 12. CDR1 MNHNS and CDR2 SASEGT come from the germline V gene. The CDR3 runs 16 residues. The CDR3 bases are TGTGCCAGCAGTGCGCGACCGGGACAGGTCTTTTATGGCTACACCTTC. Translated, it gives CASSARPGQVFYGYTF.

The gene calls are TRBV7-2 and TRBJ2-1; 9 bases line up with TRBD2. CDR3 length: 16 residues. The germline gives CDR1 SGHTA, CDR2 FQGNSA. Trimming at V came to 4 bases and at J to 4 bases, leaving 8 bases not matched to a gene. This chain's CDR3 is CASSSGSLAGYNEQFF. The DNA for the CDR3 is TGTGCCAGCAGCTCCGGTTCCCTAGCGGGATACAATGAGCAGTTCTTC.